The 31 T cell receptor beta chains given below trace back to one sample, sequenced in a study of identical twins. TCRdb called the 5' RACE reads again in MiXCR, with one record for every CDR3 protein. Among 1,800,000 or so distinct CDR3 sequences listed, about 30% were seen once. The sequenced sample consisted of cord blood. The receptor source for this set is a newborn girl in good health.

For this clonotype: A junction boundary mismatches the germline segment, possibly from a read error. This chain joins TRBV20-1 and TRBJ2-7, with a possible D match to TRBD2 (6 bases). This CDR3 is 17 amino acids long. Germline V CDR1 and CDR2: DFQATT, SNEGSKA (reference sequence). The CDR3 sequence: CSSRDRWVGRSSYEQYF. DNA for the CDR3: TGCAGTTCTAGAGATCGGTGGGTGGGGAGGAGCTCCTACGAGCAGTACTTC.

The chain links TRBV20-1 to TRBJ2-5; no reliable D call. The CDR3 extends over 13 amino acids. Germline loops: CDR1 DFQATT, CDR2 SNEGSKA (reference sequence). Trimming removed 3 bases at V and 9 bases at J, with 17 bases between. The CDR3 loop is CSARVHSELAQYF. The CDR3 DNA is TGCAGTGCTAGGGTTCACTCCGAGCTGGCCCAGTACTTC.

A few counts support this clonotype. The chain has TRBV10-3 and TRBJ1-2, with TRBD1 matching over 7 bases. J gave up 3 bases and V 3 bases, and 10 bases lay outside the gene matches. Germline CDR1 and CDR2: ENHRY and SYGVKD. The CDR3 runs 16 residues. The CDR3 DNA sequence: TGTGCCATCAGTGATAGAAACAGGGGCGGACACTATGGCTACACCTTC. This translates into CAISDRNRGGHYGYTF.

This clonotype showed up just a few times. The genes are TRBV20-1 and TRBJ1-2; D remains unclear. The V and J ends lost 2 bases and 7 bases respectively, with 11 bases between them. Germline CDR1 reads DFQATT; CDR2 reads SNEGSKA (reference sequence). This CDR3 spans 12 amino acids. The CDR3 DNA reads TGCAGTGCTAGATCCCGGCCCGTTGGCTACACCTTC. Protein product: CSARSRPVGYTF.

This clonotype was counted a few times. The chain carries TRBV12-3 or TRBV12-4 and TRBJ2-2; D unclear. This CDR3 spans 17 amino acids. The ends were cut back, 3 bases at V and 1 base at J, with 15 bases in the middle. This CDR3 is CASSFVVGFKNTGELFF. In DNA, the CDR3 is TGTGCCAGCAGTTTCGTGGTGGGATTTAAGAACACCGGGGAGCTGTTTTTT.

This rearrangement joins TRBV6-5 to TRBJ2-1; D is uncertain. TRBJ2-7 matches the DNA end more closely, so the J call is doubtful. Germline CDR1 is MNHEY and CDR2 is SVGAGI. The CDR3 sequence is 13 residues long. The CDR3 bases are TGTGCCAGCAGTCCCCGCGAAGACAATGAGCAGTACTTC. This sequence encodes CASSPREDNEQYF.

Ten or more counts support this clonotype. V gene TRBV7-2 combines with J gene TRBJ1-5; D is ambiguous. CDR1 SGHTA and CDR2 FQGNSA come from the germline V gene. This CDR3 has 13 residues. Between the trimmed V and J ends, which lost 2 bases and 4 bases, there was a span of 6 bases. The CDR3 DNA reads as TGTGCCAGCAGCTTAAACGCTAATCAGCCCCAGCATTTT. Its translation: CASSLNANQPQHF.

This clonotype was recorded a few times. J is TRBJ1-4 and V is TRBV27, with a weak D call TRBD1 (6 bases). The CDR3 has 11 amino acids. Germline CDR1 reads MNHEY; CDR2 reads SMNVEV (reference sequence). The V end was cut by 6 bases, the J end by 7 bases, with 6 bases between. The CDR3 DNA follows: TGTGCCAGCAGGACAGGTGAAAAACTGTTTTTT. Protein product: CASRTGEKLFF.

This clonotype was observed a few times. This chain joins TRBV5-1 and TRBJ2-2; 10 bases align to TRBD2. V shed 4 bases and J 1 base; nucleotides not matched to a gene: 4. The germline gives CDR1 SGHRS, CDR2 YFSETQ. This CDR3 is built from 16 residues. This CDR3 is CASSQRTSGNTGELFF. The CDR3 region has the DNA TGCGCCAGCAGCCAACGGACTAGCGGGAACACCGGGGAGCTGTTTTTT.

The chain uses TRBV19 and TRBJ1-2; no clear D gene. This CDR3 has 12 amino acids. V gave up 3 bases and J gave up 4 bases, with 6 bases separating them. Germline V gives CDR1 LNHDA, CDR2 SQIVND (reference sequence). CDR3 residues: CASSMIGYGYTF. CDR3 DNA: TGTGCCAGTAGTATGATCGGCTATGGCTACACCTTC.

The chain carries TRBV6-4 and TRBJ1-2; D possibly corresponds to TRBD1 (6 bases). Deletions cut 4 bases from V and 4 bases from J, with 16 bases between. The germline V gene has CDR1 MRHNA and CDR2 SNTAGT. The CDR3 is 15 residues long. The CDR3 loop is CASSAEQGVSYGYTF. For the CDR3, the DNA is TGTGCCAGCAGTGCGGAACAGGGAGTTTCCTATGGCTACACCTTC.

A note on this clonotype: One base away lies a much larger clone, so this may be a sequencing read error. CDR3 in DNA: TGTGCCAGCAGCCGAGGGGGCCGTTCCTACAATGAGCAGTACTTC. This sequence encodes CASSRGGRSYNEQYF. The chain has TRBV7-8 and TRBJ2-1, with 7 bases lining up with TRBD1. Judging by the DNA end, TRBJ2-7 fits better; the J call may be wrong. The CDR3 loop spans 15 amino acids. CDR1 and CDR2 from the germline V gene are SGHVS and FQNEAQ.

The chain joins TRBV6-5 to TRBJ1-1; a possible D gene is TRBD1 (6 bases). V was pared by 5 bases and J by 1 base, with 11 bases between. This CDR3 has 14 residues. From germline, CDR1 is MNHEY and CDR2 SVGAGI. CDR3 sequence: CASSHTGRNTEAFF. CDR3 coding DNA: TGTGCCAGCAGTCACACAGGGCGGAACACTGAAGCTTTCTTT.

This clonotype has ten or more counts. The rearrangement links TRBV20-1 to TRBJ2-7, with TRBD1 identical over 7 bases. There are 15 residues in the CDR3. J gave up 2 bases and V 0 bases, and 7 bases lay outside the gene matches. Germline V gene lookup returns CDR1 DFQATT and CDR2 SNEGSKA (reference sequence). The CDR3 nucleotides are TGCAGTGCTAGAGATTTCGGGACAGTAACCTACGAGCAGTACTTC. Protein: CSARDFGTVTYEQYF.

As regards this clonotype: The junction differs from germline at one of its ends, possibly a read error. This chain uses TRBV4-1 with TRBJ2-4; D unclear. Germline assignment: CDR1 MGHRA and CDR2 YSYEKL. The CDR3 has 11 residues. DNA of the CDR3: TGCGTCAGCAGCCAGGAAAACATTCAGTACTTC. This sequence encodes CVSSQENIQYF.

The chain combines TRBV10-3 with TRBJ1-1; D possibly corresponds to TRBD1 (6 bases). Looked up from germline, CDR1 is ENHRY and CDR2 is SYGVKD. CDR3 length: 13 residues. The CDR3 reads CANRGGMNTEAFF. In DNA, the CDR3 is TGTGCAAATAGGGGGGGGATGAACACTGAAGCTTTCTTT.

This clonotype showed up just a few times. This chain uses TRBV14 with TRBJ1-2, with D perhaps TRBD1 (6 bases). In germline, CDR1 is SGHDN, CDR2 FVKESK. The V and J ends lost 6 bases and 4 bases respectively, with 15 bases between them. The CDR3 length is 14 residues. The DNA of the CDR3 is TGTGCCAGCAGTCAACAGGGAATTAGCTATGGCTACACCTTC. It codes for CASSQQGISYGYTF.

This clonotype has only a few counts. The V and J genes are TRBV10-3 and TRBJ2-5, with 8 nucleotides matching TRBD1. The CDR3 has 15 amino acids. The germline gives CDR1 ENHRY, CDR2 SYGVKD. J gave up 1 base and V 2 bases, and 3 bases lay outside the gene matches. The CDR3 is CAISETGGGQETQYF. In nucleotides, the CDR3 is TGTGCCATCAGTGAGACAGGGGGAGGCCAAGAGACCCAGTACTTC.

In this sample, this clonotype turned up a few times. The V call is TRBV27, the J call TRBJ2-1, with a tentative D call TRBD1 (5 bases). This CDR3 contains 16 residues. The germline CDR1 and CDR2 sequences are MNHEY and SMNVEV (reference sequence). Deletions cut 8 bases from V and 0 bases from J, with 17 bases between. The CDR3 protein is CASLPRTSSSYNEQFF. CDR3 sequence (DNA): TGTGCCAGCTTGCCTAGGACAAGTTCCTCCTACAATGAGCAGTTCTTC.

This clonotype was detected a few times. The chain links TRBV5-6 to TRBJ2-7, with unresolved D. The germline V and J ends were trimmed by 1 base and 6 bases, with 5 bases remaining between them. The CDR3 totals 11 residues. The V gene's germline CDR1 is SGHDT and CDR2 YYEEEE. The CDR3 loop reads CASSLIFEQYF. The CDR3 DNA reads TGTGCCAGCAGCTTGATTTTCGAGCAGTACTTC.

This clonotype has a handful of counts. The chain employs TRBV4-1 and TRBJ1-2; TRBD1 matches at 8 bases. Germline CDR1 is MGHRA and CDR2 is YSYEKL. V gave up 2 bases and J gave up 0 bases; unmatched junction bases: 11. The CDR3 is 18 residues long. CDR3 amino acids: CASSQPRQGTRANYGYTF. The CDR3 region has the DNA TGCGCCAGCAGCCAACCAAGACAGGGGACGAGAGCTAACTATGGCTACACCTTC.

The chain employs TRBV5-1 and TRBJ2-2, with 7 positions matching TRBD1. Germline V gene sequence: CDR1 SGHRS, CDR2 YFSETQ. Trimming cost V 1 base and J 0 bases; bases outside gene matches: 3. The CDR3 has 16 residues. The CDR3 DNA reads as TGCGCCAGCAGCTTGCCAGGGACAGCGAACACCGGGGAGCTGTTTTTT. The encoded protein is CASSLPGTANTGELFF.

The chain has TRBV20-1 and TRBJ2-1, with D perhaps matching TRBD2 (6 bases). The CDR3 has 18 residues. Germline V gene lookup returns CDR1 DFQATT and CDR2 SNEGSKA (reference sequence). V was cut by 0 bases and J by 10 bases, with 28 bases left in between. The CDR3: CSARDTQLTRSVLGEQFF. CDR3 sequence (DNA): TGCAGTGCTAGAGATACCCAACTGACTAGGAGCGTCCTCGGCGAGCAGTTCTTC.

This clonotype was seen only a few times. This chain's CDR3 is CSAQTVNYEQYF. The DNA for the CDR3 is TGCAGTGCCCAGACAGTTAACTACGAGCAGTACTTC. V gene TRBV20-1 combines with J gene TRBJ2-7, with D possibly TRBD1 on 5 matching bases. This CDR3 comprises 12 residues. The V gene lost 6 bases and the J gene lost 3 bases, with 12 bases spanning the gap. Germline CDR1 is DFQATT and CDR2 is SNEGSKA (reference sequence).

The DNA for the CDR3 is TGTGCCAGCAGCTTCCGGCAGACCTATGGCTACACCTTC. This encodes CASSFRQTYGYTF. This chain joins TRBV7-9 and TRBJ1-2; D gene ambiguous. Per the germline V gene, CDR1 is SEHNR and CDR2 is FQNEAQ (reference sequence). Trimming shortened V by 3 bases and J by 4 bases, and 9 bases separated the two germline ends. The CDR3 runs 13 residues.

A remark on this clonotype: The junction differs from germline at one of its ends, possibly a read error. The chain combines TRBV6-5 with TRBJ1-2; D is possibly TRBD1 (6 bases). In germline, CDR1 is MNHEY, CDR2 SVGAGI. CDR3 size: 14 residues. CDR3 region: CASSYSRLTGGCTF. CDR3 DNA: TGTGCCAGCAGTTACTCGCGGCTGACTGGGGGCTGCACCTTC.

This chain uses TRBV18 with TRBJ2-4; TRBD1 might be the D (5 bases). Germline CDR1 and CDR2: KGHSH and LQKENI. The CDR3 spans 15 residues. Trimming removed 2 bases from V and 0 bases from J, with 8 bases in between. The CDR3 protein is CASSPGARAKNIQYF. The CDR3, as DNA: TGTGCCAGCTCACCAGGGGCTAGAGCCAAAAACATTCAGTACTTC.

A few counts support this clonotype. The J gene is TRBJ2-1, the V gene TRBV3-1; D call uncertain. Trimming shortened V by 0 bases and J by 15 bases, and 12 bases separated the two germline ends. Germline assignment: CDR1 LGHDT and CDR2 YNNKEL (reference sequence). This CDR3 region has 12 residues. CDR3 region: CASSQDTAGAFF. CDR3 in DNA: TGTGCCAGCAGCCAAGATACGGCAGGAGCGTTCTTC.

The chain is built from TRBV27 and TRBJ2-4; 7 bases map to TRBD1. The DNA end lines up better with TRBJ2-7; the J call may be wrong. CDR1 MNHEY and CDR2 SMNVEV come from the germline V gene (reference sequence). The CDR3 totals 15 residues. Here the CDR3 DNA reads TGTGCCAGCAGTTTAATAGGGGACAGCCTCTACGAGCAGTACTTC. This codes for CASSLIGDSLYEQYF.

The table lists this clonotype with a count of one. The genes are TRBV20-1 and TRBJ2-5; 11 bases are shared with TRBD2. The CDR3 is 16 residues long. Unmatched junction bases numbered 10, after V lost 6 bases and J lost 1 base. CDR1 is DFQATT, CDR2 SNEGSKA, per germline (reference sequence). Here the CDR3 reads CSATDLAGGPQETQYF. CDR3 in DNA: TGCAGTGCCACTGATCTAGCGGGGGGTCCCCAAGAGACCCAGTACTTC.

For this clonotype: Since a much larger clone is just one base distant, this may be a read error. This sequence joins TRBV20-1 and TRBJ2-1; 7 nucleotides align to TRBD1. The germline V gene has CDR1 DFQATT and CDR2 SNEGSKA (reference sequence). This CDR3 has 17 amino acids. CDR3 residues: CSVVIKGTVFSYSEQFF. The CDR3 region has the DNA TGCAGTGTGGTCATAAAGGGGACAGTTTTTTCCTACAGTGAGCAGTTCTTC.